In its sample, the clone carrying this T cell receptor beta chain was seen many times. The germline V and J ends were trimmed by 3 bases and 6 bases, with 11 bases remaining between them. The V gene's germline CDR1 is SGHDT and CDR2 YYEEEE. CDR3 length: 13 amino acids. The source of the sample is a study of spatial heterogeneity in lung cancer. Noted time point: sample taken at primary tumor resection. Whole RNA, which was extracted from tumor, nontumor lung tissue or frozen PBMC, was sequenced without any cell sorting. One entry per CDR3 protein results from TCRdb running MiXCR on the 5' RACE reads. The data hold about 45,000 distinct CDR3 sequences, with about an eighth observed a single time.

Specimen: PBMCs, collected at surgery. This sequence joins TRBV5-6 and TRBJ2-3; no clear D. This clonotype originated in a male donor with early-stage non-small cell lung cancer. The CDR3 nucleotides read TGTGCCAGCAGCTGGGGTCAGGCGGATACGCAGTATTTT. Its protein product is CASSWGQADTQYF.